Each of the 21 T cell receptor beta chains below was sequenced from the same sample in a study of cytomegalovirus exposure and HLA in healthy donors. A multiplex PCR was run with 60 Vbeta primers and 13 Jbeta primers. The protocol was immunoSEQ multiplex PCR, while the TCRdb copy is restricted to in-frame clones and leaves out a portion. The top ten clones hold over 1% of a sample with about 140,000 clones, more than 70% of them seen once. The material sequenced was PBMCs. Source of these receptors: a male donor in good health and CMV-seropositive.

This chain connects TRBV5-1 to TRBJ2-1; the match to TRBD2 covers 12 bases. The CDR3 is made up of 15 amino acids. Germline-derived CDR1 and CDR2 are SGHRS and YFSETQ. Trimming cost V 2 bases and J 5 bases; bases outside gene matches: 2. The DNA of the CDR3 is TGCGCCAGCAGCTTTCGACTAGCGGGGGACAATGAGCAGTTCTTC. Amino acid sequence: CASSFRLAGDNEQFF.

CDR3 loop: CASSPISGGTYEQYF. CDR3 bases: TGTGCCAGCTCACCAATTAGCGGGGGAACCTACGAGCAGTACTTC. The gene calls are TRBV18 and TRBJ2-7; 9 nucleotides match TRBD2. The CDR3 consists of 15 residues. Germline V gives CDR1 KGHSH, CDR2 LQKENI. After removal of 2 bases from V and 2 bases from J, the junction contained 4 bases not matched to a gene.

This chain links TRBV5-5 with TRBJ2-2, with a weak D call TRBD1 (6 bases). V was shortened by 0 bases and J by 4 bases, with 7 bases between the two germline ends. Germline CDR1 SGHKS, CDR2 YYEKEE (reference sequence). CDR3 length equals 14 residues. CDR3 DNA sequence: TGTGCCAGCAGCTTGGACAGGGCCACCGGGGAGCTGTTTTTT. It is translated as CASSLDRATGELFF.

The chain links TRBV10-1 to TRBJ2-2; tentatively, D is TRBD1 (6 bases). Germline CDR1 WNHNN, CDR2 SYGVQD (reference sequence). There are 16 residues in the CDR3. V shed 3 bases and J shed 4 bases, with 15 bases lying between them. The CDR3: CASSEQGFGITGELFF. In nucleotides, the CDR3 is TGCGCCAGCAGTGAACAGGGATTTGGCATCACCGGGGAGCTGTTTTTT.

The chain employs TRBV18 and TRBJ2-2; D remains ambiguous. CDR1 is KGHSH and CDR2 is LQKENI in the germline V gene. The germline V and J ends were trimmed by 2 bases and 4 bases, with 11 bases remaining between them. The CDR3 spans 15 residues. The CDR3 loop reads CASSPGQATTGELFF. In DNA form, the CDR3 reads TGTGCCAGCTCACCAGGCCAGGCTACCACCGGGGAGCTGTTTTTT.

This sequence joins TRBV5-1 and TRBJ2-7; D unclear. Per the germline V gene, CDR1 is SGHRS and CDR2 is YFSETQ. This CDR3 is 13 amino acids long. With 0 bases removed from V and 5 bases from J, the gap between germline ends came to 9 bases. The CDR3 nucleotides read TGCGCCAGCAGCTTGGGCTGGGCCAACGAGCAGTACTTC. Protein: CASSLGWANEQYF.

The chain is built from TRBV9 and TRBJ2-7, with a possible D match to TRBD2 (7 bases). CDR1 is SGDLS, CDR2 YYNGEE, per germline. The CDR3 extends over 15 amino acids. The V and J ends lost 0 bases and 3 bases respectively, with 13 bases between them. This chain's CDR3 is CASSVEGGQRYEQYF. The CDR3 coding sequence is TGTGCCAGCAGCGTAGAGGGGGGGCAACGCTACGAGCAGTACTTC.

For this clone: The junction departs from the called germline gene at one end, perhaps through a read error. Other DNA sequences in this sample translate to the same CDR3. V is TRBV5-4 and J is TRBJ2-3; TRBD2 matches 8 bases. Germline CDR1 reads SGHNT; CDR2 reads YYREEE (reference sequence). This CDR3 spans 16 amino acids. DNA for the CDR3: TGCGCCAGCAGCTTGCGGCGGGGGGCTAGCACAGATACGCAGTATTTT. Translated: CASSLRRGASTDTQYF. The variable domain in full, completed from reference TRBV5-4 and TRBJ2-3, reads ETGVTQSPTHLIKTRGQQVTLRCSSQSGHNTVSWYQQALGQGPQFIFQYYREEENGRGNFPPRFSGLQFPNYSSELNVNALELDDSALYLCASSLRRGASTDTQYFGPGTRLTVL.

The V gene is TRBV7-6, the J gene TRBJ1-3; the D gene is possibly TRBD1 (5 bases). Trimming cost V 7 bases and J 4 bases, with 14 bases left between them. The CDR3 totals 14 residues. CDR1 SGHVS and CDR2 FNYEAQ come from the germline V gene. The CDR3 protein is CASTPRTNGNTIYF. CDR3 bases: TGTGCCAGCACCCCAAGGACAAACGGAAACACCATATATTTT. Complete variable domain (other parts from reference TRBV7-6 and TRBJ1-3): GAGVSQSPRYKVTKRGQDVALRCDPISGHVSLYWYRQALGQGPEFLTYFNYEAQQDKSGLPNDRFSAERPEGSISTLTIQRTEQRDSAMYRCASTPRTNGNTIYFGEGSWLTVV.

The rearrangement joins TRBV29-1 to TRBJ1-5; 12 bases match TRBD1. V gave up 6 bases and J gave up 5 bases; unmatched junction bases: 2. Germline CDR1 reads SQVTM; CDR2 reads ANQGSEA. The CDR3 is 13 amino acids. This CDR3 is CSVGQGAYQPQHF. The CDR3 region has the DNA TGCAGCGTGGGACAGGGGGCCTATCAGCCCCAGCATTTT.

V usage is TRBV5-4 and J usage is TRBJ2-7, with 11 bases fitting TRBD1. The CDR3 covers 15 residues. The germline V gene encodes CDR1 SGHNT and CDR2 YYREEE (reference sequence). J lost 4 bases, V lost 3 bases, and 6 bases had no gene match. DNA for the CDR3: TGTGCCAGCAGCTCCAGGGACAGGGGGGTTTACGAGCAGTACTTC. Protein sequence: CASSSRDRGVYEQYF.

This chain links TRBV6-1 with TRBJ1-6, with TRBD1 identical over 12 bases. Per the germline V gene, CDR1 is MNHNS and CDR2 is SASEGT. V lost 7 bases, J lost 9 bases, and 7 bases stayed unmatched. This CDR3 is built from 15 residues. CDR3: CASITGQGASSPLHF. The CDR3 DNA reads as TGTGCCAGCATTACGGGACAGGGGGCCAGTTCACCCCTCCACTTT.

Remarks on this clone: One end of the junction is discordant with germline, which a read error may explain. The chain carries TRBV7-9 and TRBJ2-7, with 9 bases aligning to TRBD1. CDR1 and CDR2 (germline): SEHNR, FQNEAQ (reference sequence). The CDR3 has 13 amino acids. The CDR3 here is CSSSSGTGTEQYF. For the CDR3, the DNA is TGTTCCAGCAGCTCCGGGACAGGGACCGAGCAGTACTTC.

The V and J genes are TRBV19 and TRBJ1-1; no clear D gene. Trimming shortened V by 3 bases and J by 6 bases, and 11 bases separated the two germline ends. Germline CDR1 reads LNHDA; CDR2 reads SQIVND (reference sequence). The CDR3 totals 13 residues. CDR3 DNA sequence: TGTGCCAGTAGTATCTCTGGCTTTCCTGAAGCTTTCTTT. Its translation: CASSISGFPEAFF. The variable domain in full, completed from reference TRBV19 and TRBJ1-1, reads DGGITQSPKYLFRKEGQNVTLSCEQNLNHDAMYWYRQDPGQGLRLIYYSQIVNDFQKGDIAEGYSVSREKKESFPLTVTSAQKNPTAFYLCASSISGFPEAFFGQGTRLTVV.

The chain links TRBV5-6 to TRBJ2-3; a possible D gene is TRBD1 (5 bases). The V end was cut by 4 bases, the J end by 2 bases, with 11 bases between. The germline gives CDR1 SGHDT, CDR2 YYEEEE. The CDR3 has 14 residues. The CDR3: CASSVRQITDTQYF. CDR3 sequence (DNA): TGTGCCAGCAGCGTTCGACAGATCACAGATACGCAGTATTTT.

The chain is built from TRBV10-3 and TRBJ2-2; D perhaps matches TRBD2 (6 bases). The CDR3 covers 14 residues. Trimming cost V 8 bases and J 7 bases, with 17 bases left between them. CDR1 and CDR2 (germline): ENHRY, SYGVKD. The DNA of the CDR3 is TGTGCCATCGCGGGAACGGGGGATGGCGGGGAGCTGTTTTTT. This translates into CAIAGTGDGGELFF.

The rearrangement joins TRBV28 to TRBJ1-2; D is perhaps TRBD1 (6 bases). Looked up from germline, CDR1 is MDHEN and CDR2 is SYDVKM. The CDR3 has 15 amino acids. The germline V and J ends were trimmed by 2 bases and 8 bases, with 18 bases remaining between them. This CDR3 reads CASSLSALQGQGYTF. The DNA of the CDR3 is TGTGCCAGCAGTTTAAGCGCATTACAGGGTCAAGGCTACACCTTC.

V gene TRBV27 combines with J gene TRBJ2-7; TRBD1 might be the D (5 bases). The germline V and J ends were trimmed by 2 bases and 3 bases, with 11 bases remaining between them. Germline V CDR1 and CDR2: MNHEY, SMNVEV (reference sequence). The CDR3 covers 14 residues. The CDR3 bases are TGTGCCAGCAGTTTAAACAGGCCGAACTACGAGCAGTACTTC. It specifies CASSLNRPNYEQYF.

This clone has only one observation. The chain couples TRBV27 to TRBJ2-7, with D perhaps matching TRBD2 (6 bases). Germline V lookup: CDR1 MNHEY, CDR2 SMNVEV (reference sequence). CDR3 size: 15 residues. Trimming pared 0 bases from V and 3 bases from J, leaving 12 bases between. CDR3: CASSLSSAGIYEQYF. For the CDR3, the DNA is TGTGCCAGCAGTTTATCGAGTGCGGGGATCTACGAGCAGTACTTC.

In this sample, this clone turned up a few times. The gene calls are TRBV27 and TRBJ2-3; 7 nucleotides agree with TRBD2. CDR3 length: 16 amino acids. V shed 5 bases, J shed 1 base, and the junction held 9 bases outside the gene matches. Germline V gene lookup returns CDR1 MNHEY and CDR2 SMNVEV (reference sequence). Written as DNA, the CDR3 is TGTGCCAGCAGTCCCCGGGCTAGCGGTCGCACAGATACGCAGTATTTT. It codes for CASSPRASGRTDTQYF.

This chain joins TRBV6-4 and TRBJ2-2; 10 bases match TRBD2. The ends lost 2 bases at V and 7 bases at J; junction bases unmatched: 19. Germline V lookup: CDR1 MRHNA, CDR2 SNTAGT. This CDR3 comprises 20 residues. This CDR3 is CASSDESGRAPNDVGGELFF. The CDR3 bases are TGTGCCAGCAGTGACGAGAGCGGGAGGGCCCCCAACGACGTAGGCGGGGAGCTGTTTTTT.